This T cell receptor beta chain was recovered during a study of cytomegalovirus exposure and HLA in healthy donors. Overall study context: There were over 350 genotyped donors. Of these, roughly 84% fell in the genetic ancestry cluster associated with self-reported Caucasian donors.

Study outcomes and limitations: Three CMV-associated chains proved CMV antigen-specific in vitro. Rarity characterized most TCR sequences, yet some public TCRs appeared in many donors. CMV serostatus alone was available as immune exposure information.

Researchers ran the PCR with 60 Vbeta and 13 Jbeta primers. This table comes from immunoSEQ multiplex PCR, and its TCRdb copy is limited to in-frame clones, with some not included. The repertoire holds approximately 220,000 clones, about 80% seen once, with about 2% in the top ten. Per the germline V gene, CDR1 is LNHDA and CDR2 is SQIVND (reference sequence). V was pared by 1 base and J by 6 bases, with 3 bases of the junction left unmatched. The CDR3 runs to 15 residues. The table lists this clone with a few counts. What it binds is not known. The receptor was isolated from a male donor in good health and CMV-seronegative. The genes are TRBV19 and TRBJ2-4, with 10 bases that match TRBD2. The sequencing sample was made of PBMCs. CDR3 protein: CASSIVERGGNIQYF. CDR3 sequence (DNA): TGTGCCAGTAGTATAGTAGAGCGGGGGGGAAACATTCAGTACTTC.